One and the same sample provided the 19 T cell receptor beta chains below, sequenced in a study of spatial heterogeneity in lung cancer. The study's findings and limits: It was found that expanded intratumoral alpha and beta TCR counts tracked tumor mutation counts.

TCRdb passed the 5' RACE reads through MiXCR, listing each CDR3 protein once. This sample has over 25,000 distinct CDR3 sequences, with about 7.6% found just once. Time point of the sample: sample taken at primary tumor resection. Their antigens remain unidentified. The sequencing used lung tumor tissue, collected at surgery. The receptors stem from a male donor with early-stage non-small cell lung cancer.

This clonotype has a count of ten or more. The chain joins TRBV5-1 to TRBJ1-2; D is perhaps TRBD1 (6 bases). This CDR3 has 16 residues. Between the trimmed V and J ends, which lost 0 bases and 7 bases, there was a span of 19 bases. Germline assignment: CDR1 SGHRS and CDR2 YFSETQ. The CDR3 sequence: CASSLGAGEVFGGYTF. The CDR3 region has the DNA TGCGCCAGCAGCTTGGGGGCAGGGGAAGTGTTCGGTGGCTACACCTTC.

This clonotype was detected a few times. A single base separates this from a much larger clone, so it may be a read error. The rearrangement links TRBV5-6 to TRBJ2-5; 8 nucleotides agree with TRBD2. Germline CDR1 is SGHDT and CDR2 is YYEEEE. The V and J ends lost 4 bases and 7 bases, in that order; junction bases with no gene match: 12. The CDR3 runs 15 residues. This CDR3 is CASSPGGGRSGTQYF. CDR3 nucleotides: TGTGCCAGCAGCCCCGGGGGGGGCCGTTCGGGGACCCAGTACTTC.

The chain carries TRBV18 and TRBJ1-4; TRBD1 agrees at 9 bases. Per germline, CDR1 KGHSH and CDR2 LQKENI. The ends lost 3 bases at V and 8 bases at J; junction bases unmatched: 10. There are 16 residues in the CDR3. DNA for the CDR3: TGTGCCAGCTCACCTTTTGCCGGGACAGGGAACGAAAAACTGTTTTTT. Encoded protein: CASSPFAGTGNEKLFF. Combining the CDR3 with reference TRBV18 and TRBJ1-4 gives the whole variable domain NAGVMQNPRHLVRRRGQEARLRCSPMKGHSHVYWYRQLPEEGLKFMVYLQKENIIDESGMPKERFSAEFPKEGPSILRIQQVVRGDSAAYFCASSPFAGTGNEKLFFGSGTQLSVL.

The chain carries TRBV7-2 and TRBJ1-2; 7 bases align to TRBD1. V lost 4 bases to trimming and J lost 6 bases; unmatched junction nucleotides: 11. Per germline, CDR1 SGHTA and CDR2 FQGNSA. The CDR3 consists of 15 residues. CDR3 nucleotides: TGTGCCAGCAGCTCGAATGACAGGGCAATTCATGGCTACACCTTC. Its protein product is CASSSNDRAIHGYTF.

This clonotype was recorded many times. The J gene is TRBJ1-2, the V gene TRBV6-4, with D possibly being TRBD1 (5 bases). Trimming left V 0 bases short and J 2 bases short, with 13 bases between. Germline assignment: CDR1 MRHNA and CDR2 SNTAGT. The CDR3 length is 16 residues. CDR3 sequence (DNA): TGTGCCAGCAGTGACTCGAACTCTCCAGGGAACTATGGCTACACCTTC. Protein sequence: CASSDSNSPGNYGYTF.

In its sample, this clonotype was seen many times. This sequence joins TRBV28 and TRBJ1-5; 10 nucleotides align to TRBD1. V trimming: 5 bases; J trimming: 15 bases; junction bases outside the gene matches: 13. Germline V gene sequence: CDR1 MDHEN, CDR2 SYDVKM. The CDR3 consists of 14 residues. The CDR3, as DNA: TGTGCCAGCAGTCCAGCCTCGACAGGGGGCGTCTGGCATTTT. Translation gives CASSPASTGGVWHF.

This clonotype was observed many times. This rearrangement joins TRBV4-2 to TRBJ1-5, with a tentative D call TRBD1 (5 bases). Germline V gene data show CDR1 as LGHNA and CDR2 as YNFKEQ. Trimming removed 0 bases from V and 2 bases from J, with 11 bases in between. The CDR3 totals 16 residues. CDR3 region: CASSQELAGRNQPQHF. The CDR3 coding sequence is TGTGCCAGCAGCCAAGAATTAGCGGGGCGCAATCAGCCCCAGCATTTT.

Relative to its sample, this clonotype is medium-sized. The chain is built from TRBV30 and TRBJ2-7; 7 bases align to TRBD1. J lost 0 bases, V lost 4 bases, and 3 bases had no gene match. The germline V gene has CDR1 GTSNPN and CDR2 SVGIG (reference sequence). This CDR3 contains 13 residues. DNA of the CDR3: TGTGCCTGGACTGGACAGGACTCCTACGAGCAGTACTTC. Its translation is CAWTGQDSYEQYF.

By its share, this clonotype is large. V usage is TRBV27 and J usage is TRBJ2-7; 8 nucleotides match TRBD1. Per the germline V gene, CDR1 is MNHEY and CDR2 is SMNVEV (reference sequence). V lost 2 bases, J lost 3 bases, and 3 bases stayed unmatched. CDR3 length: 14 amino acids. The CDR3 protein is CASSLQGANYEQYF. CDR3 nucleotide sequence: TGTGCCAGCAGTTTACAGGGGGCCAACTACGAGCAGTACTTC.

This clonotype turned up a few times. In DNA, the CDR3 is TGTGCCAGCAGCCCGACTAGCGGGGGGGAGCTGTTTTTT. Encoded protein: CASSPTSGGELFF. This chain uses TRBV7-7 with TRBJ2-2; 10 positions match TRBD2. CDR3 length equals 13 residues. The J segment lost 8 bases and the V segment lost 5 bases, leaving 2 bases of the junction unmatched. Per the germline V gene, CDR1 is SSHAT and CDR2 is FNYEAQ (reference sequence).

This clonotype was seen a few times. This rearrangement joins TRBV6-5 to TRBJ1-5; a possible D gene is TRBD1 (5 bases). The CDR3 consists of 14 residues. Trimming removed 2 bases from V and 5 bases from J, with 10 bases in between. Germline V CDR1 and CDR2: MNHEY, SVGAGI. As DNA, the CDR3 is TGTGCCAGCAGTTACGGGGGTTGGGATCAGCCCCAGCATTTT. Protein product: CASSYGGWDQPQHF.

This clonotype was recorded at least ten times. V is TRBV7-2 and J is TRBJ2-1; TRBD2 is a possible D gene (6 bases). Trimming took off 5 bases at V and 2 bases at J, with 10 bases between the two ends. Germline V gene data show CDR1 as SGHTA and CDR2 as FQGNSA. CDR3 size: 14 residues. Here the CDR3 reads CASSGDSAYNEQFF. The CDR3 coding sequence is TGTGCCAGCAGCGGGGACTCGGCCTACAATGAGCAGTTCTTC.

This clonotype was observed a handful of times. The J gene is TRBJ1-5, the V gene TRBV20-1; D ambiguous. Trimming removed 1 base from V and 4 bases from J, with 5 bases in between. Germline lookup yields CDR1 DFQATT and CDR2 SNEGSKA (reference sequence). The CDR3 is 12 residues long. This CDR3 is CSARVTNQPQHF. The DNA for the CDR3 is TGCAGTGCTAGAGTTACAAATCAGCCCCAGCATTTT.

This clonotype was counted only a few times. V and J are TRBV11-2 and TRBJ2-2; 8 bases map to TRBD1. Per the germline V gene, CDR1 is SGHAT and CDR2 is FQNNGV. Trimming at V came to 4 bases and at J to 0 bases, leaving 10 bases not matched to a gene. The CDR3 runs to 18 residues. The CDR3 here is CASSSGQGRLPNTGELFF. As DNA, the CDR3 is TGTGCCAGCAGCTCCGGACAGGGAAGGCTACCGAACACCGGGGAGCTGTTTTTT.

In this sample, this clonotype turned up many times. CDR3 region: CATRPGGSSYEQYF. Written as DNA, the CDR3 is TGTGCCACCCGCCCCGGGGGGAGCTCCTACGAGCAGTACTTC. This sequence joins TRBV28 and TRBJ2-7; TRBD2 matches at 7 bases. Germline values: CDR1 MDHEN, CDR2 SYDVKM. V lost 10 bases to trimming and J lost 0 bases; unmatched junction nucleotides: 9. The CDR3 consists of 14 residues.

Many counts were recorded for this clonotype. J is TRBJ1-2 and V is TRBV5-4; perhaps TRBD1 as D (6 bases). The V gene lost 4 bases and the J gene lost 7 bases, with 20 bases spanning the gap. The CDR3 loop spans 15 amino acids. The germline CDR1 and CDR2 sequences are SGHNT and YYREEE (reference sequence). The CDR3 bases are TGTGCCAGCAGCCGTCCCGGGGGGCGACGGACTGGCTACACCTTC. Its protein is CASSRPGGRRTGYTF.

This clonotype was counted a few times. CDR3 DNA: TGCGCCAGCAGCGTGGACAGGGACTACGAGCAGTACTTC. Translated, it gives CASSVDRDYEQYF. The rearrangement links TRBV5-1 to TRBJ2-7; 8 bases map to TRBD1. V lost 4 bases and J lost 3; bases outside the gene matches: 3. Germline V gene lookup returns CDR1 SGHRS and CDR2 YFSETQ. This CDR3 spans 13 amino acids.

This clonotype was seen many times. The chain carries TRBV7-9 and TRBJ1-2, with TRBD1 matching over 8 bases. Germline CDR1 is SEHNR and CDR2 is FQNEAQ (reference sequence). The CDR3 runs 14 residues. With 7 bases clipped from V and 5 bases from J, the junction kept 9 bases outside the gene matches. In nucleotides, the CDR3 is TGTGCCAGCACCTTTACAGGGGGTGATTATGGCTACACCTTC. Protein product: CASTFTGGDYGYTF.

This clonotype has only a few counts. The CDR3 coding sequence is TGTGCCAGCACGGAGGGGACGGGAGGATCAGATACGCAGTATTTT. Protein: CASTEGTGGSDTQYF. The chain couples TRBV2 to TRBJ2-3; 7 nucleotides agree with TRBD2. Germline CDR1 is SNHLY and CDR2 is FYNNEI. Trimming at V came to 7 bases and at J to 4 bases, leaving 11 bases not matched to a gene. This CDR3 region has 15 residues.